This TCR beta chain originates from a study of T cell changes during pregnancy in multiple sclerosis. Produced via immunoSEQ multiplex PCR; TCRdb's table is partial and in-frame only. Of about 31,000 clones in the sample, approximately 94% are singletons; the top ten hold around 0.45%. Trimming took 4 bases from V and 2 from J, leaving 6 bases between them. The CDR3 is 12 residues long. Germline loops: CDR1 LNHDA, CDR2 SQIVND (reference sequence). The chain carries TRBV19 and TRBJ2-7; D is unclear. Sample: CD4+ T cells from peripheral blood mononuclear cells, taken in the second trimester of pregnancy. This clonotype was sampled from a female donor with multiple sclerosis, enrolled in a pregnancy study. This CDR3 is CASSNPAYEQYF. The DNA of the CDR3 is TGTGCCAGTAGTAACCCGGCCTACGAGCAGTACTTC.